These 18 T cell receptor beta chains share one sample of origin, sequenced in a study of beta chain features in type 1 diabetes. The sequenced template was cDNA made from the entire isolated RNA. The assay was immunoSEQ multiplex PCR, and TCRdb's table has in-frame clones only and misses some. The data show 250,000 to 300,000 clones, 7% to 9% seen once. The material sequenced was central memory CD4+ T cells from blood. The receptors derive from a woman aged 18-29 years in good health.

The chain has TRBV5-1 and TRBJ2-2, with TRBD1 matching over 8 bases. The CDR3 is 15 residues long. Germline V CDR1 and CDR2: SGHRS, YFSETQ. The V gene end was trimmed by 0 bases and the J gene end by 3 bases; junction bases not matched to a gene: 1. CDR3 coding DNA: TGCGCCAGCAGCTTGGGGGGACAGGACACCGGGGAGCTGTTTTTT. Translated, it gives CASSLGGQDTGELFF. The entire variable domain, with the rest obtained from reference TRBV5-1 and TRBJ2-2, is as follows: KAGVTQTPRYLIKTRGQQVTLSCSPISGHRSVSWYQQTPGQGLQFLFEYFSETQRNKGNFPGRFSGRQFSNSRSEMNVSTLELGDSALYLCASSLGGQDTGELFFGEGSRLTVL.

The rearrangement links TRBV4-2 to TRBJ2-5; 15 bases line up with TRBD2. This CDR3 spans 17 amino acids. CDR1 is LGHNA, CDR2 YNFKEQ, per germline. Trimming took 0 bases from V and 5 from J; bases not matched to a gene: 4. The CDR3 reads CASSQEGLAGGLETQYF. The CDR3 nucleotides are TGTGCCAGCAGCCAAGAGGGACTAGCGGGGGGTTTGGAGACCCAGTACTTC.

The chain couples TRBV7-9 to TRBJ2-3; no clear D. CDR3 length equals 13 residues. The V gene lost 1 base and the J gene lost 4 bases, with 6 bases spanning the gap. Germline values: CDR1 SEHNR, CDR2 FQNEAQ (reference sequence). DNA for the CDR3: TGTGCCAGCAGCTTAGGGTCCCCAGATACGCAGTATTTT. Translating gives CASSLGSPDTQYF.

The table lists this clone with a few counts. The chain uses TRBV5-4 and TRBJ2-3; D is unclear. This CDR3 is built from 13 residues. The germline gives CDR1 SGHNT, CDR2 YYREEE (reference sequence). V dropped 2 bases and J dropped 1 base, with 5 bases sitting between them. In DNA, the CDR3 is TGTGCCAGCAGCTTTATCGGCACAGATACGCAGTATTTT. Translating it yields CASSFIGTDTQYF.

The CDR3 sequence: CASSLSSGVVDEQFF. The CDR3 nucleotides read TGCGCCAGCAGCTTGTCCAGCGGGGTTGTGGATGAGCAGTTCTTC. The chain combines TRBV5-1 with TRBJ2-1, with TRBD2 matching 7 bases. The CDR3 totals 15 residues. From germline, CDR1 is SGHRS and CDR2 YFSETQ. V lost 1 base to trimming and J lost 8 bases; unmatched junction nucleotides: 9.

The sample holds a few counts of this clone. This rearrangement joins TRBV5-1 to TRBJ2-5; 7 nucleotides align to TRBD1. Germline values: CDR1 SGHRS, CDR2 YFSETQ. The V and J ends lost 3 bases and 5 bases, in that order; junction bases with no gene match: 13. The CDR3 extends over 16 amino acids. Here the CDR3 reads CASSSLGRTGGETQYF. Written as DNA, the CDR3 is TGCGCCAGCAGCTCCCTGGGTAGGACAGGCGGGGAGACCCAGTACTTC.

This clone has more than one count but fewer than ten. The chain has TRBV5-1 and TRBJ1-4; D is unclear. The germline V and J ends were trimmed by 3 bases and 7 bases, with 10 bases remaining between them. The germline V gene has CDR1 SGHRS and CDR2 YFSETQ. This CDR3 region has 13 residues. The DNA for the CDR3 is TGCGCCAGCAGCTCAGTAGGTAGTGAAAAACTGTTTTTT. Its translation: CASSSVGSEKLFF. Variable domain in full (rest from reference TRBV5-1 and TRBJ1-4): KAGVTQTPRYLIKTRGQQVTLSCSPISGHRSVSWYQQTPGQGLQFLFEYFSETQRNKGNFPGRFSGRQFSNSRSEMNVSTLELGDSALYLCASSSVGSEKLFFGSGTQLSVL.

This clone was detected a few times. The chain recombines TRBV30 with TRBJ2-1; TRBD2 matches at 9 bases. Germline V CDR1 and CDR2: GTSNPN, SVGIG (reference sequence). This CDR3 is 15 amino acids long. J gave up 1 base and V 2 bases, and 3 bases lay outside the gene matches. The CDR3 bases are TGTGCCTGGAGTCGAGCGGGAGGATCCTACAATGAGCAGTTCTTC. This gives the protein CAWSRAGGSYNEQFF.

This clone was seen only a few times. The junction and the germline gene differ at one end; a read error may be behind it. The V and J genes are TRBV27 and TRBJ1-1; a weak D match, TRBD1 (5 bases). This CDR3 region has 15 residues. The germline V gene encodes CDR1 MNHEY and CDR2 SMNVEV (reference sequence). The CDR3 DNA reads as TGTGCCAGCAGTTTCTTCGGGACCTTGAACGCTGAAGCTTTCTTT. The encoded protein is CASSFFGTLNAEAFF.

The chain uses TRBV5-6 and TRBJ2-1; D is possibly TRBD2 (6 bases). The CDR3 length is 14 residues. Germline CDR1 SGHDT, CDR2 YYEEEE. V lost 6 bases and J lost 8, with 18 bases in between. CDR3 sequence: CASTTRGSGHEQFF. The CDR3 DNA reads TGTGCCAGCACCACTCGGGGGTCGGGGCATGAGCAGTTCTTC. The whole variable domain, filled in from reference TRBV5-6 and TRBJ2-1, reads DAGVTQSPTHLIKTRGQQVTLRCSPKSGHDTVSWYQQALGQGPQFIFQYYEEEERQRGNFPDRFSGHQFPNYSSELNVNALLLGDSALYLCASTTRGSGHEQFFGPGTRLTVL.

This clone was seen only a few times. The chain employs TRBV6-1 and TRBJ2-7; TRBD1 aligns across 8 bases. V dropped 5 bases and J dropped 3; count of bases not matched to a gene: 9. Germline lookup yields CDR1 MNHNS and CDR2 SASEGT. CDR3 length: 15 amino acids. CDR3 DNA sequence: TGTGCCAGCAGTCCGGACAGGGTGGGGAGCTACGAGCAGTACGTC. Encoded protein: CASSPDRVGSYEQYV.

The CDR3 protein is CATFSEKLFF. The CDR3 bases are TGTGCCACCTTTAGTGAAAAACTGTTTTTT. J is TRBJ1-4 and V is TRBV6-1; D ambiguous. Trimming cost V 10 bases and J 7 bases, with 7 bases left between them. The CDR3 length is 10 residues. Germline assignment: CDR1 MNHNS and CDR2 SASEGT.

This clone was seen a few times. The genes are TRBV27 and TRBJ1-2; the D gene is possibly TRBD1 (6 bases). Germline V gene sequence: CDR1 MNHEY, CDR2 SMNVEV (reference sequence). Deletions cut 4 bases from V and 3 bases from J, with 24 bases between. This CDR3 contains 18 residues. In nucleotides, the CDR3 is TGTGCCAGCAGTTCAGGAAGGAGCGAGGACTGGGGGCACTATGGCTACACCTTC. It is translated as CASSSGRSEDWGHYGYTF.

This clone was found many times. The V call is TRBV16, the J call TRBJ1-4; D remains unclear. Trimming cost V 4 bases and J 14 bases, with 20 bases left between them. This CDR3 contains 14 residues. CDR1 and CDR2 from the germline V gene are KGHSY and FQNENV. The CDR3 loop reads CASSPLVDASGLFF. The CDR3 DNA sequence: TGTGCCAGCAGCCCCCTGGTCGATGCGAGTGGTCTGTTTTTT.

CDR3: CAWSSRPRGSGANVLTF. The CDR3 nucleotides are TGTGCCTGGAGTAGCCGGCCGAGAGGCTCTGGGGCCAACGTCCTGACTTTC. The rearrangement uses TRBV30 and TRBJ2-6; no definite D call. Deletions cut 2 bases from V and 0 bases from J, with 14 bases between. From germline, CDR1 is GTSNPN and CDR2 SVGIG (reference sequence). The CDR3 runs to 17 residues.

The chain couples TRBV14 to TRBJ1-4; maybe TRBD1 (5 bases). Looked up from germline, CDR1 is SGHDN and CDR2 is FVKESK. The CDR3 runs 14 residues. Trimming cost V 4 bases and J 7 bases, with 13 bases left between them. The CDR3: CASSRGGESEKLFF. The CDR3 nucleotides read TGTGCCAGCAGCCGTGGAGGGGAAAGTGAAAAACTGTTTTTT.

This clone was counted between two and nine times. The chain combines TRBV4-2 with TRBJ1-2, with D tentatively TRBD1 (5 bases). Germline V lookup: CDR1 LGHNA, CDR2 YNFKEQ. The CDR3 totals 16 residues. V was clipped by 0 bases and J by 4 bases, with 15 bases between them. In DNA form, the CDR3 reads TGTGCCAGCAGCCAAGATGTGGCAGGGTCTCGCTATGGCTACACCTTC. Translation gives CASSQDVAGSRYGYTF.

This clone was observed a handful of times. The genes are TRBV28 and TRBJ1-2; D not certain. The CDR3 is 12 residues long. Germline V gene data show CDR1 as MDHEN and CDR2 as SYDVKM. Deletions cut 7 bases from V and 4 bases from J, with 10 bases between. CDR3 residues: CASTLGSYGYTF. In DNA form, the CDR3 reads TGTGCCAGCACCCTGGGGTCCTATGGCTACACCTTC.